The entry below gives a single T cell receptor beta chain sequence along with its context. Which antigen it targets is not known. No quality values exist for individual bases; no much larger clone is one base distant. Libraries were prepared through the immunoSEQ multiplex PCR assay. For the multiplex PCR, a mixture combining 60 forward primers for TCR Vbeta segments and 13 reverse primers for TCR Jbeta segments was used. A multiplex PCR assay on genomic DNA amplified the CDR3 region of rearranged TCR beta genes. Amplified TCR beta libraries were sequenced as 87-base-pair reads on the Illumina HiSeq System. As for how the authors treated the data: A later analysis counted approximately 74 million unique TCR beta chains across the 690 or so repertoires, and around 9.9 million of these chains were shared by at least two donors. Raw reads were error-corrected and collapsed into unique sequences by a nearest-neighbor algorithm in which closely related sequences were merged to remove PCR and sequencing errors. V, D and J gene segments were assigned by aligning CDR3 sequences to IMGT reference sequences. For a sequence to be retained, a match of at least six nucleotides was required to both a V gene segment and a J gene segment. A rearrangement counted as productive if the CDR3 had no stop codons and remained in frame with V and J, and every other rearrangement counted as non-productive. CDR3 was defined according to IMGT convention as the region running from the second conserved V-encoded cysteine to the conserved J-encoded phenylalanine. The earlier analysis of about 500 of the donors excluded sequences that lacked an unambiguous match to a single V gene segment. In an earlier analysis of about 590 of the donors, a V segment was called functional when productive rearrangements were above 56.7%, and segregating when the standard deviation between donors exceeded 5%. A statistical classification framework was developed to diagnose cytomegalovirus status using the catalog of TCR beta chain sequences. A later analysis assigned V and J genes by comparing TCR nucleotide sequences with IMGT/GENE-DB human TR gene sequences. A later analysis assigned CDR3 sequences and most-parsimonious VDJ recombination scenarios with the TCRdist pipeline. In a later analysis, each TCR beta chain was defined by its CDR3 amino acid sequence together with its V-gene family, and reads lacking a unique V-gene family were excluded. To address suspected cross-contamination and a sequencing artifact, a later analysis removed roughly 640 highly shared, low-generation-probability nucleotide sequences. For each public chain, a later analysis derived a clonal expansion index from normalized ranks of inferred template counts within each repertoire. Generation probabilities in a later analysis came from a VDJ recombination model fitted to out-of-frame rearrangements, and those results were checked against IGoR. In a later analysis, TCR-TCR, TCR-HLA and TCR-CMV co-occurrence was scored with hypergeometric tests, and a repertoire-size bias correction was applied to TCR pairs. In a later analysis, false discovery rates were estimated by permuting HLA or CMV assignments 20 times. A later analysis grouped co-occurring TCRs with DBSCAN, adding TCRdist sequence similarity when clustering within HLA-allele-positive subsets. Co-occurrence clustering excluded repertoires with fewer than 30,000 or more than 120,000 public chains, plus five with anomalous nucleotide sharing. The source is immuneACCESS, and TCRdb retained only in-frame sequences with V and J called. Part of the clones is not carried over; for the studies checked, unresolved V genes explain less than half of this, and the remainder is unexplained. D and trimming come from the DNA, and the V and J calls and clone size come from that table. This sample is represented by 20,000 to 25,000 clones; approximately 80% of them were singletons. The ten largest clonotypes hold approximately 7.4% of the sample.

This entry comes from a study of cytomegalovirus exposure and HLA in healthy donors (dated by TCRdb to between 2016 and 2019). A note on the overall study: An earlier analysis of approximately 640 of the donors reported more than 250 Gb of sequence data and some 100 million unique TCR beta sequences from around 200 million T cells. An early release that covered about 600 HLA-typed donors contained approximately 300 gigabases of sequencing data and 85 million to 100 million unique TCR sequences. Of the roughly 400 genotyped donors, approximately 82% fell in the genetic ancestry cluster associated with self-reported Caucasian donors. The study was designed to test whether signatures of past pathogen exposure could be identified by cataloging public T cell receptors. Using immunosequencing, the study profiled T cell repertoires from fewer than 700 subjects and related those repertoires to cytomegalovirus serostatus. In addition to the first cohort of hundreds of subjects, a separate validation cohort of some 120 different subjects was used. High-throughput TCR immunosequencing, statistical association of individual TCRs with disease status, and machine learning were combined to predict cytomegalovirus infection status. In a later analysis, previously published TCR beta repertoires from hundreds of donors were re-analyzed and high-resolution HLA genotyping was added so that TCR occurrence patterns could be studied. In the later analysis, no new phenotypic data were used to find candidate immune exposures; instead, reliance was placed on TCR beta sequences and their occurrence across donors. An earlier analysis of nearly 600 of the donors applied high-throughput TCR beta sequencing to assess whether each TCR beta V gene segment acted as functional or pseudogenic. Donor age, sex, ethnicity and CMV serostatus were collected together with the repertoire data. A later genetic analysis took genome-wide SNP genotypes for about 65% of the roughly 670 donors and used that subset as a discovery cohort. All discovery cohort repertoires had been generated using a single sequencing platform. Both class I and class II loci were covered by HLA typing, at four-digit resolution. The number of typed donors differed by locus: about 620-640 for A, B, C, DRB1 and DQB1; 500 to 550 for DQA1; 600 to 610 for DPA1; and roughly 470 for DPB1. About five DR-DQ haplotypes were handled as single units for association and clustering, since linkage in the cohort was strong. On average, around 230,000 unique TCR beta nucleotide sequences were sequenced per donor among a few hundred genotyped donors of the cohort, with roughly 18% of those sequences being non-productive. Results and caveats for the whole study, not just this receptor: According to the authors, the approach could potentially be generalized to other disease states and immunological phenotypes. Some IMGT-functional V segments, including TRBV6-2 and TRBV6-3, could not be told apart with the 87-base-pair reads, so those segments were excluded. In vitro tests confirmed that a few of the cytomegalovirus-associated TCR beta chains recognize cytomegalovirus antigens. In a later analysis, HLA-associated TCR beta chains showed more clonal expansion and lower generation probabilities than non-associated chains that were equally common. Correlated functional status among segregating V segments might reflect linkage disequilibrium, but an unknown experimental factor could not be ruled out. A cluster of highly shared sequence variants was judged likely to be a technical artifact of the sequencing pipeline. Most CMV-associated TCR beta chains appeared to be HLA-restricted in a later analysis, and the HLA associations seemed to be driven largely by CMV exposure. Assigning TCR associations to individual alleles was difficult when HLA alleles, especially DR and DQ, strongly co-occurred. Because some donors lacked HLA typing at each locus, the association tests relied only on the typed subset. Most TCR sequences were observed very rarely across donors, whereas some public TCRs were present in many individuals. In a later analysis, about 16,000 TCR beta sequences were associated with specific HLA alleles at a false discovery rate of 0.05. Roughly uniform sequencing depth across donors was assumed in presence/absence analyses, although this assumption may not hold. According to a later genetic analysis, donors in an Asian-associated ancestry cluster had fewer N-insertions in productive TCRs than the approximately 630-donor mean. A further reported finding was that TCR beta sequences accurately predicted the HLA-A and HLA-B alleles for most subjects in the first cohort. Because counts were too low, 15 or so rarely observed V segments, including chromosome 9 orphons, were excluded from the earlier analysis of 500 to 700 of the donors. In the study, 150 to 200 TCR beta chains were listed as associated with cytomegalovirus. CMV serostatus was the only immune exposure information available for the cohort. According to a later analysis, TCR association rates differed among HLA loci, with DRB1 alleles showing the most associated TCRs and HLA-C alleles showing the fewest. Several of the top co-occurrence clusters appeared to be linked to parvovirus B19, influenza, CMV and Epstein-Barr virus, according to a later analysis. Cytomegalovirus status was reported to be diagnosed by the classifier with high specificity and sensitivity in both the original and validation cohorts. An association between a missense DCLRE1C variant and V-gene and J-gene trimming of TCR beta chains was found in a later genetic analysis and replicated in an independent cohort. This cohort had only TCR beta chains sequenced, and the lack of alpha or paired-chain data limited which features could be detected. Broadly in line with IMGT annotations, most TCR beta V segments showed up in productive rearrangements about 90% or about 30% of the time in an earlier analysis of a few hundred of the donors.

Including the terminal cysteine and phenylalanine, the CDR3 comprises 12 residues. Just CDR3 DNA is preserved here, 36 bases in frame from base 1. Looking up the germline V gene (reference sequence) yields CDR1 GTSNPN and CDR2 SVGIG. The trim is 2 bases for V and 8 bases for J, with a gap of 12 bases between the germline ends. In total, 500 to 700 healthy bone marrow donors made up the cohort. At the time of sampling, every cohort member was nominally healthy, though immune exposures that went unrecorded were likely present. The donor tested CMV seronegative, placing the donor among the 350 or so seronegative members of the cohort. Each donor provided a peripheral blood sample, and peripheral blood mononuclear cells were used for TCR beta sequencing. Genomic DNA was extracted from the blood cell samples with the Qiagen DNeasy Blood Extraction Kit.

The receptor was isolated from a man in his fifties or sixties in good health and CMV-seronegative. Material for sequencing was PBMCs. The sequence joins TRBV30 to TRBJ1-1; there is no confident call for the D gene. The sequenced DNA: TGTGCCTGGAGTATTACAACCCGCGAAGCTTTCTTT. It specifies CAWSITTREAFF.